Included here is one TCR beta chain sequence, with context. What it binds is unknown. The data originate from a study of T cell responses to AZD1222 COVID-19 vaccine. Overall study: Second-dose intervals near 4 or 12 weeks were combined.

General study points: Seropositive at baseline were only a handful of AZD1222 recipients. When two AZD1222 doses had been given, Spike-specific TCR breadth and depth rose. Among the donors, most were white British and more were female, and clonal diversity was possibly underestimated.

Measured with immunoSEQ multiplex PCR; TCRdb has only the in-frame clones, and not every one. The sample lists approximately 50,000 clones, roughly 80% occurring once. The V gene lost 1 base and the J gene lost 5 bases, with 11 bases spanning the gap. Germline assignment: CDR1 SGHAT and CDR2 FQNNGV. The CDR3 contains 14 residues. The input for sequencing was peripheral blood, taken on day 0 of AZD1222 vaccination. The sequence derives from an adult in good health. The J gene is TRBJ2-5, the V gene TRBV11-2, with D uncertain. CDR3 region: CASSLVGSQETQYF. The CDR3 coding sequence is TGTGCCAGCAGCTTAGTCGGCAGCCAGGAGACCCAGTACTTC.